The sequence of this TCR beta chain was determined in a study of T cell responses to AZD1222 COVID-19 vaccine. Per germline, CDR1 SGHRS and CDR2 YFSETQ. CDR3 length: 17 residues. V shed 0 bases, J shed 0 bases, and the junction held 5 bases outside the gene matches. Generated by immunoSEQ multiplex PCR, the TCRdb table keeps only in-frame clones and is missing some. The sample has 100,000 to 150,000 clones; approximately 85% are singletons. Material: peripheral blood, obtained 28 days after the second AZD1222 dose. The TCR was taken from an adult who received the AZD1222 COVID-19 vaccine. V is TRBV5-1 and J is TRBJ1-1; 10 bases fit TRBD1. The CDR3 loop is CASSLDGQGGLNTEAFF. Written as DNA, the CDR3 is TGCGCCAGCAGCTTGGACGGACAGGGGGGCTTGAACACTGAAGCTTTCTTT.